Shown below are 22 T cell receptor beta chains from a single sample sequenced in a study of cytomegalovirus exposure and HLA in healthy donors. The PCR had 60 Vbeta and 13 Jbeta primers. Clones were sequenced by immunoSEQ multiplex PCR, and TCRdb holds only the in-frame ones, with some missing. The sample shows 50,000 or so clones, and less than 2.5% sits with its ten largest clones. Sequenced input: PBMCs. These receptors were obtained from a young woman in good health and CMV-seronegative.

This chain connects TRBV15 to TRBJ2-3, with TRBD1 matching over 7 bases. Germline V gene lookup returns CDR1 LNHNV and CDR2 YYDKDF (reference sequence). CDR3 size: 15 residues. V lost 4 bases and J lost 2; bases outside the gene matches: 6. The DNA of the CDR3 is TGTGCCACCAGCACAACGGGACAGCCCACAGATACGCAGTATTTT. Protein sequence: CATSTTGQPTDTQYF.

As regards this clone: Germline and junction disagree at one end, which may indicate a read error. This chain connects TRBV30 to TRBJ1-1; 7 nucleotides agree with TRBD1. Per the germline V gene, CDR1 is GTSNPN and CDR2 is SVGIG (reference sequence). The CDR3 is 11 amino acids. The CDR3 DNA reads TGTACCTGGGATGGACAGGTTGAAGCTTTCTTT. Residues: CTWDGQVEAFF.

CDR3 region: CASSYSGQGDYGYTF. For the CDR3, the DNA is TGTGCCAGCAGTTACTCAGGCCAGGGCGACTATGGCTACACCTTC. The chain employs TRBV6-5 and TRBJ1-2; D might be TRBD1 (5 bases). Trimming left V 0 bases short and J 3 bases short, with 11 bases between. The CDR3 consists of 15 residues. Per the germline V gene, CDR1 is MNHEY and CDR2 is SVGAGI.

The V call is TRBV6-5, the J call TRBJ1-4; D might be TRBD1 (5 bases). The CDR3 is made up of 15 amino acids. Germline-derived CDR1 and CDR2 are MNHEY and SVGAGI. V was trimmed by 2 bases and J by 7 bases, leaving 14 bases between them. CDR3 coding DNA: TGTGCCAGCAGTTACGCAGGGATAAGCTTTGAAAAACTGTTTTTT. Translating gives CASSYAGISFEKLFF.

Points on this clone: The same CDR3 arises from other DNA sequences in this sample as well. The chain recombines TRBV7-9 with TRBJ1-5; D is perhaps TRBD1 (5 bases). Trimming stripped 3 bases from V and 2 bases from J, with 17 bases between. Germline lookup yields CDR1 SEHNR and CDR2 FQNEAQ (reference sequence). The CDR3 is 17 amino acids. The CDR3 reads CASSFGWGGRGNQPQHF. The CDR3 coding sequence is TGTGCCAGCAGCTTTGGATGGGGGGGAAGAGGCAATCAGCCCCAGCATTTT.

The J gene is TRBJ2-7, the V gene TRBV19; D not certain. V was clipped by 1 base and J by 2 bases, with 12 bases between them. The length of the CDR3 is 15 residues. Germline V lookup: CDR1 LNHDA, CDR2 SQIVND (reference sequence). CDR3 protein: CASSIASKATYEQYF. The CDR3 DNA reads as TGTGCCAGTAGTATAGCAAGTAAAGCCACCTACGAGCAGTACTTC.

The rearrangement uses TRBV19 and TRBJ2-1; 9 bases are a match to TRBD2. V lost 4 bases, J lost 4 bases, and 5 bases stayed unmatched. In germline, CDR1 is LNHDA, CDR2 SQIVND (reference sequence). This CDR3 spans 15 amino acids. The CDR3 protein is CASSNSGSSYNEQFF. CDR3 in DNA: TGTGCCAGTAGTAATAGCGGGAGTTCGTACAATGAGCAGTTCTTC.

The chain employs TRBV7-2 and TRBJ1-1; D is ambiguous. The V gene lost 5 bases and the J gene lost 7 bases, with 14 bases spanning the gap. The CDR3 totals 13 residues. The germline V gene has CDR1 SGHTA and CDR2 FQGNSA. In DNA, the CDR3 is TGTGCCAGCAGCGTTAGGGCAGGAGGTGAAGCTTTCTTT. It is translated as CASSVRAGGEAFF.

The chain links TRBV19 to TRBJ2-7, with D possibly matching TRBD1 (6 bases). The length of the CDR3 is 12 residues. Between the trimmed V and J ends, which lost 4 bases and 3 bases, there was a span of 7 bases. CDR1 is LNHDA and CDR2 is SQIVND in the germline V gene (reference sequence). CDR3: CASSTDSYEQYF. The CDR3 DNA reads as TGTGCCAGTAGTACGGACAGCTACGAGCAGTACTTC. Supplemented by reference TRBV19 and TRBJ2-7, the full variable domain reads DGGITQSPKYLFRKEGQNVTLSCEQNLNHDAMYWYRQDPGQGLRLIYYSQIVNDFQKGDIAEGYSVSREKKESFPLTVTSAQKNPTAFYLCASSTDSYEQYFGPGTRLTVT.

The chain recombines TRBV10-3 with TRBJ2-7; 9 nucleotides agree with TRBD1. The V segment lost 6 bases and the J segment 3 bases; nucleotides outside the gene matches: 9. This CDR3 region has 15 residues. Per germline, CDR1 ENHRY and CDR2 SYGVKD. The DNA of the CDR3 is TGTGCCATCAGCGGCCTCGACAGGGGGGTCTACGAGCAGTACTTC. Protein product: CAISGLDRGVYEQYF.

The J gene is TRBJ1-3, the V gene TRBV9; D possibly corresponds to TRBD1 (6 bases). The V gene's germline CDR1 is SGDLS and CDR2 YYNGEE. Trimming stripped 0 bases from V and 8 bases from J, with 12 bases between. The CDR3 is 14 residues long. This chain's CDR3 is CASSVGQGSDTIYF. The CDR3, as DNA: TGTGCCAGCAGCGTAGGTCAGGGGTCGGACACCATATATTTT.

This chain links TRBV6-5 with TRBJ1-1; a weak D match, TRBD1 (6 bases). V was shortened by 5 bases and J by 4 bases, with 17 bases between the two germline ends. Per the germline V gene, CDR1 is MNHEY and CDR2 is SVGAGI. This CDR3 spans 15 amino acids. CDR3 loop: CASSHLQGEGTEAFF. CDR3 DNA: TGTGCCAGCAGTCACTTACAGGGTGAGGGCACTGAAGCTTTCTTT.

With regard to this clone: The junction and the germline gene differ at one end; a read error may be behind it. The chain combines TRBV6-6 with TRBJ1-1; no firm D call. This CDR3 spans 13 amino acids. CDR1 is MNHNY, CDR2 SVGAGI, per germline (reference sequence). This CDR3 is CASNYPQNTEAFF. As DNA, the CDR3 is TGTGCCAGCAATTACCCCCAGAACACTGAAGCTTTCTTT.

The V gene is TRBV7-2, the J gene TRBJ1-2; D unclear. V lost 2 bases and J 7 bases, leaving 14 bases between the germline ends. The CDR3 contains 14 residues. Germline CDR1 is SGHTA and CDR2 is FQGNSA. CDR3 sequence (DNA): TGTGCCAGCAGCTTACAAGGTAGCCGGGGTGGCTACACCTTC. It yields the protein CASSLQGSRGGYTF. Using reference TRBV7-2 and TRBJ1-2 for the parts outside the CDR3, the full variable domain is GAGVSQSPSNKVTEKGKDVELRCDPISGHTALYWYRQSLGQGLEFLIYFQGNSAPDKSGLPSDRFSAERTGGSVSTLTIQRTQQEDSAVYLCASSLQGSRGGYTFGSGTRLTVV.

This chain uses TRBV2 with TRBJ2-7; TRBD2 matches at 12 bases. The trim removed 6 bases at V and 4 bases at J, leaving 4 bases unmatched. CDR1 is SNHLY, CDR2 FYNNEI, per germline. The CDR3 length is 14 residues. The CDR3 spells CASRETSGSYEQYF. The CDR3, as DNA: TGTGCCAGCAGGGAGACTAGCGGGAGTTACGAGCAGTACTTC.

The V call is TRBV2, the J call TRBJ1-5; no clear D gene. CDR3 length: 14 amino acids. In germline, CDR1 is SNHLY, CDR2 FYNNEI. Trimming left V 5 bases short and J 1 base short, with 9 bases between. The CDR3 here is CASSPVGSNQPQHF. The CDR3 nucleotides read TGTGCCAGCAGTCCCGTCGGGAGCAATCAGCCCCAGCATTTT.

The V call is TRBV5-4, the J call TRBJ1-1, with D maybe TRBD1 (6 bases). This CDR3 comprises 15 residues. V lost 5 bases, J lost 1 base, and 15 bases lay in between. The germline V gene encodes CDR1 SGHNT and CDR2 YYREEE (reference sequence). Here the CDR3 DNA reads TGTGCCAGCAGGGGAGGGGGGGTCGCGAACACTGAAGCTTTCTTT. Translating it yields CASRGGGVANTEAFF.

CDR3 residues: CASSSPDQPQHF. The DNA of the CDR3 is TGTGCCAGCAGCTCTCCCGATCAGCCCCAGCATTTT. This chain connects TRBV5-4 to TRBJ1-5; D unresolved. The CDR3 has 12 residues. V lost 3 bases and J lost 5, with 6 bases in between. CDR1 is SGHNT, CDR2 YYREEE, per germline (reference sequence). Full variable domain (outside the CDR3, taken from reference TRBV5-4 and TRBJ1-5): ETGVTQSPTHLIKTRGQQVTLRCSSQSGHNTVSWYQQALGQGPQFIFQYYREEENGRGNFPPRFSGLQFPNYSSELNVNALELDDSALYLCASSSPDQPQHFGDGTRLSIL.

V usage is TRBV19 and J usage is TRBJ1-5; the match to TRBD1 covers 8 bases. Germline V gene data show CDR1 as LNHDA and CDR2 as SQIVND (reference sequence). The CDR3 loop spans 16 amino acids. The junction had 8 bases not matched to a gene; V was cut back by 3 bases and J by 4 bases. The CDR3 region is CASSIIWDRRNQPQHF. As DNA, the CDR3 is TGTGCCAGTAGTATCATATGGGACAGGAGAAATCAGCCCCAGCATTTT.

The chain carries TRBV2 and TRBJ1-2; 7 nucleotides match TRBD1. The CDR3 has 14 residues. The V and J ends lost 4 bases and 1 base, in that order; junction bases with no gene match: 3. CDR1 is SNHLY, CDR2 FYNNEI, per germline. As DNA, the CDR3 is TGTGCCAGCAGTGGACAGGGAAATAACTATGGCTACACCTTC. This sequence encodes CASSGQGNNYGYTF.

Details on this clone: At one boundary the junction diverges from the germline segment, which might be a read error. The J gene is TRBJ2-1, the V gene TRBV14, with D possibly being TRBD1 (6 bases). CDR1 and CDR2 (germline): SGHDN, FVKESK. The CDR3 consists of 16 residues. CDR3 in amino acids: CASSQATGISDNEQFF. The CDR3, as DNA: TGTGCCAGCAGCCAAGCCACAGGGATCTCCGACAATGAGCAGTTCTTC.

The genes are TRBV9 and TRBJ2-1; TRBD1 agrees at 7 bases. CDR1 SGDLS and CDR2 YYNGEE come from the germline V gene. V lost 4 bases and J lost 2; bases outside the gene matches: 3. The length of the CDR3 is 14 residues. The CDR3 DNA follows: TGTGCCAGCAGCACGGGGACAGCCTACAATGAGCAGTTCTTC. This encodes CASSTGTAYNEQFF.